The rows below give T cell receptor beta chains drawn from one sample of a study of blood T cell repertoires in COVID-19. The method was immunoSEQ multiplex PCR; TCRdb's version includes in-frame clones alone and lacks a portion of them. Of around 200,000 clones in the sample, 78% were seen once. The sequenced sample was peripheral blood. The receptors shown here come from a woman older than 75 with active or convalescent COVID-19. CDR3s include the opening cysteine and the closing phenylalanine or tryptophan. Fields, in order: V gene, J gene, D gene, clone size, CDR3 DNA, CDR3 protein. A D gene is named only where the DNA matches it firmly. Clone size, where shown, is once, few, many, or a class for clones that have expanded.

v_gene: TRBV6-5
j_gene: TRBJ2-7
d_gene: .
abundance: .
CDR3nt: TGTGCAACTACGGGGGGACACCACAGAGAGCAGTACTTC
CDR3aa: CATTGGHHREQYF

v_gene: TRBV15
j_gene: TRBJ1-5
d_gene: .
abundance: .
CDR3nt: TGTGCCACCAGCAGAGATCTTGGCCAGCCCCAGCATTTT
CDR3aa: CATSRDLGQPQHF

v_gene: TRBV5-6
j_gene: TRBJ2-7
d_gene: TRBD2
abundance: .
CDR3nt: TGTGCCAGCAGCTTGGCTAGCGGGGGGGCCCCCGAGCAGTACTTC
CDR3aa: CASSLASGGAPEQYF

v_gene: TRBV7-9
j_gene: TRBJ2-2
d_gene: .
abundance: few
CDR3nt: TGTGCCAGCAGCCCCGACTACCGGGGGGAGCTGTTTTTT
CDR3aa: CASSPDYRGELFF

v_gene: TRBV5-5
j_gene: TRBJ1-5
d_gene: .
abundance: once
CDR3nt: TGTGCCAGCAGCTCCTTTACCGGGTTCAATCAGCCCCAGCATTTT
CDR3aa: CASSSFTGFNQPQHF

v_gene: TRBV5-1
j_gene: TRBJ1-6
d_gene: .
abundance: once
CDR3nt: TGCGCCAGCAGCTTGCAGGGTAGCTCACCCCTCCACTTT
CDR3aa: CASSLQGSSPLHF

v_gene: TRBV5-4
j_gene: TRBJ2-1
d_gene: .
abundance: .
CDR3nt: TGTGCCAGCAGCCCAGACTACAACCCGGTGGGCAATGAGCAGTTCTTC
CDR3aa: CASSPDYNPVGNEQFF

v_gene: TRBV7-9
j_gene: TRBJ2-2
d_gene: TRBD2
abundance: .
CDR3nt: TGTGCCAGCAGCTCCAGCGGGGACACCGGGGAGCTGTTTTTT
CDR3aa: CASSSSGDTGELFF

v_gene: TRBV27
j_gene: TRBJ1-1
d_gene: .
abundance: .
CDR3nt: TGTGCCAGCAGGCTAGGTCTCATGAACACTGAAGCTTTCTTT
CDR3aa: CASRLGLMNTEAFF

v_gene: TRBV9
j_gene: TRBJ2-1
d_gene: .
abundance: .
CDR3nt: TGTGCCAGCAGCGTAGGAGCGGGCTCCTACAATGAGCAGTTCTTC
CDR3aa: CASSVGAGSYNEQFF

v_gene: TRBV5-1
j_gene: TRBJ2-2
d_gene: TRBD1
abundance: .
CDR3nt: TGCGCCAGCAGCTTACAGGGGGCGGCGAACACCGGGGAGCTGTTTTTT
CDR3aa: CASSLQGAANTGELFF

v_gene: TRBV5-1
j_gene: TRBJ2-7
d_gene: .
abundance: .
CDR3nt: TGCGCCAGCAGCTTGCTTAGTTACGAGCAGTACTTC
CDR3aa: CASSLLSYEQYF

v_gene: TRBV6-1
j_gene: TRBJ2-7
d_gene: TRBD2
abundance: .
CDR3nt: TGTGCCAGCAGTGAGAACCCTAGCGGGGTCTACGAGCAGTACTTC
CDR3aa: CASSENPSGVYEQYF

v_gene: TRBV19
j_gene: TRBJ1-5
d_gene: TRBD1
abundance: .
CDR3nt: TGTGCCAGTAGCCCGGACAGGGGAGGACAGCCCCAGCATTTT
CDR3aa: CASSPDRGGQPQHF

v_gene: TRBV24-1
j_gene: TRBJ2-3
d_gene: .
abundance: .
CDR3nt: TGTGCCACCGGACCCTGGGGAGACTCTAGCACAGATACGCAGTATTTT
CDR3aa: CATGPWGDSSTDTQYF

v_gene: TRBV2
j_gene: TRBJ1-5
d_gene: .
abundance: once
CDR3nt: TGTGCCAGCAGTTCCGGCGGGGGACACCGGACCCAGCATTTT
CDR3aa: CASSSGGGHRTQHF

v_gene: TRBV7-2
j_gene: TRBJ1-2
d_gene: .
abundance: .
CDR3nt: TGTGCCAGCAACCCCCAGGGGCACTATGGCTACACCTTC
CDR3aa: CASNPQGHYGYTF

v_gene: TRBV10-3
j_gene: TRBJ1-2
d_gene: TRBD1
abundance: .
CDR3nt: TGTGCCATCAGGATACACTCGGACAGGGTGGGAGGCTACACCTTC
CDR3aa: CAIRIHSDRVGGYTF

v_gene: TRBV4-2
j_gene: TRBJ2-5
d_gene: .
abundance: once
CDR3nt: TGTGCCAGCAGCCAGTTTATTGGAGGTCAAGAGACCCAGTACTTC
CDR3aa: CASSQFIGGQETQYF

v_gene: TRBV7-2
j_gene: TRBJ1-2
d_gene: TRBD1
abundance: .
CDR3nt: TGTGCCAGCAGCTTAGAAGACAGGGGGTATGGCTACACCTTC
CDR3aa: CASSLEDRGYGYTF

v_gene: TRBV10-3
j_gene: TRBJ2-1
d_gene: TRBD2
abundance: .
CDR3nt: TGTGCCTCTCGGACTAGTGTTAATAATGAGCAGTTCTTC
CDR3aa: CASRTSVNNEQFF

v_gene: TRBV12-3/TRBV12-4
j_gene: TRBJ1-2
d_gene: .
abundance: .
CDR3nt: TGTGCCAGCAGTTCAGGTCAGAACTATGGCTACACCTTC
CDR3aa: CASSSGQNYGYTF

v_gene: TRBV6-1
j_gene: TRBJ2-7
d_gene: .
abundance: .
CDR3nt: TGTGCCAGCAGTGAAGTGAGGAGACGGGGGACCTACGAGCAGTACTTC
CDR3aa: CASSEVRRRGTYEQYF

v_gene: TRBV7-2
j_gene: TRBJ2-1
d_gene: .
abundance: once
CDR3nt: TGTGCCAGCAGCTTAATGAGGGCCTACAATGAGCAGTTCTTC
CDR3aa: CASSLMRAYNEQFF

v_gene: TRBV28
j_gene: TRBJ1-2
d_gene: .
abundance: few
CDR3nt: TGTGCCAGCAGCCCCAAAGTGCAGTACTATGGCTACACCTTC
CDR3aa: CASSPKVQYYGYTF

v_gene: TRBV10-3
j_gene: TRBJ2-1
d_gene: TRBD2
abundance: .
CDR3nt: TGTGCCATCAGTGATGGTAGCGGGGGCGTCTACAATGAGCAGTTCTTC
CDR3aa: CAISDGSGGVYNEQFF

v_gene: TRBV9
j_gene: TRBJ1-2
d_gene: .
abundance: .
CDR3nt: TGTGCCAGCAGCGACGGGACATCCTATGGCTACACCTTC
CDR3aa: CASSDGTSYGYTF

v_gene: TRBV12-3/TRBV12-4
j_gene: TRBJ1-4
d_gene: .
abundance: .
CDR3nt: TGTGCCAGCAGCCAGTTATCTAATGAAAAACTGTTTTTT
CDR3aa: CASSQLSNEKLFF

v_gene: TRBV7-2
j_gene: TRBJ2-7
d_gene: .
abundance: .
CDR3nt: TGTGCCAGCAGCTTAACGTTTACCCTCGGGACTGGGGGCTACGAGCAGTACTTC
CDR3aa: CASSLTFTLGTGGYEQYF

v_gene: TRBV2
j_gene: TRBJ2-3
d_gene: TRBD2
abundance: .
CDR3nt: TGTGCCAGCAGGAAAGAACTAGGACTAGCGGGGGGGCGGGCTCCCACAGATACGCAGTATTTT
CDR3aa: CASRKELGLAGGRAPTDTQYF

v_gene: TRBV6-6
j_gene: TRBJ1-3
d_gene: .
abundance: once
CDR3nt: TGTGCCAGCAGTTTCCAAAGCCGCTCTGGAAACACCATATATTTT
CDR3aa: CASSFQSRSGNTIYF

v_gene: TRBV3-1/TRBV3-2
j_gene: TRBJ1-2
d_gene: .
abundance: .
CDR3nt: TGTGCCAGCAGCCAACAGGGTCTTTGGGGCTACACCTTC
CDR3aa: CASSQQGLWGYTF

v_gene: TRBV9
j_gene: TRBJ1-6
d_gene: TRBD1
abundance: few
CDR3nt: TGTGCCAGCAGCGCCGGTGAAGGGGGCGCCTATAATTCACCCCTCCACTTT
CDR3aa: CASSAGEGGAYNSPLHF

v_gene: TRBV11-2
j_gene: TRBJ2-7
d_gene: .
abundance: .
CDR3nt: TGTGCCAGCAGCTTCTCTTTGGTGGCGGGGTGGTCCGAGCAGTACTTC
CDR3aa: CASSFSLVAGWSEQYF

v_gene: TRBV19
j_gene: TRBJ1-5
d_gene: TRBD1
abundance: .
CDR3nt: TGTGCCAGTAGCAGCCGGGACAAGGGGGCCGGCAATCAGCCCCAGCATTTT
CDR3aa: CASSSRDKGAGNQPQHF

v_gene: TRBV7-9
j_gene: TRBJ2-3
d_gene: .
abundance: .
CDR3nt: TGTGCCAGCAGCTTAAACCGGCGGAGCACAGATACGCAGTATTTT
CDR3aa: CASSLNRRSTDTQYF

v_gene: TRBV28
j_gene: TRBJ1-1
d_gene: TRBD1
abundance: .
CDR3nt: TGTGCCAGCAGTTTATCGGGACAGGGGGTAACTGAAGCTTTCTTT
CDR3aa: CASSLSGQGVTEAFF

v_gene: TRBV5-1
j_gene: TRBJ1-1
d_gene: TRBD1
abundance: .
CDR3nt: TGCGCCAGCAGCTCTGACAGGGGAGTTGAAGCTTTCTTT
CDR3aa: CASSSDRGVEAFF

v_gene: TRBV6-5
j_gene: TRBJ2-7
d_gene: .
abundance: .
CDR3nt: TGTGCCAGCAGTTACGGTGCAGGGTTGGCCTACGAGCAGTACTTC
CDR3aa: CASSYGAGLAYEQYF

v_gene: TRBV5-6
j_gene: TRBJ2-1
d_gene: TRBD1
abundance: .
CDR3nt: TGTGCCAGCAGCTTGGTTCAAGGGACAGAGTACAATGAGCAGTTCTTC
CDR3aa: CASSLVQGTEYNEQFF

v_gene: TRBV5-1
j_gene: TRBJ2-1
d_gene: .
abundance: .
CDR3nt: TGCGCCAGCAGGGCCTCGGGAAGCTCCTACAATGAGCAGTTCTTC
CDR3aa: CASRASGSSYNEQFF

v_gene: TRBV21-1
j_gene: TRBJ1-2
d_gene: .
abundance: .
CDR3nt: TGTGCCAGCAGCTTCCTAAAGATCGGGGTTAACTATGGCTACACCTTC
CDR3aa: CASSFLKIGVNYGYTF

v_gene: TRBV7-9
j_gene: TRBJ1-5
d_gene: .
abundance: few
CDR3nt: TGTGCCAGCAGCTTAGCCCTGTCAGGGGACAATCAGCCCCAGCATTTT
CDR3aa: CASSLALSGDNQPQHF

v_gene: TRBV10-3
j_gene: TRBJ1-1
d_gene: .
abundance: .
CDR3nt: TGTGCCATCAGCCCCGGACTGATGAACACTGAAGCTTTCTTT
CDR3aa: CAISPGLMNTEAFF

v_gene: TRBV6-1
j_gene: TRBJ1-1
d_gene: TRBD1
abundance: .
CDR3nt: TGTGCCAGCAGTGAGTCTTACGGACAGGGAATGAAGTGGACTGAAGCTTTCTTT
CDR3aa: CASSESYGQGMKWTEAFF

v_gene: TRBV13
j_gene: TRBJ1-1
d_gene: TRBD1
abundance: once
CDR3nt: TGTGCCAGCAGCTTAGCGGGACAGGGGAACACTGAAGCTTTCTTT
CDR3aa: CASSLAGQGNTEAFF

v_gene: TRBV6-6
j_gene: TRBJ1-5
d_gene: TRBD1
abundance: .
CDR3nt: TGTGCCAGCAGGCGAGGACAGGGGGGTCAGCCCCAGCATTTT
CDR3aa: CASRRGQGGQPQHF

v_gene: TRBV10-3
j_gene: TRBJ1-5
d_gene: .
abundance: once
CDR3nt: TGTGCCATCAGCGCCAGGGGCTTAGGGCAGCCCCAGCATTTT
CDR3aa: CAISARGLGQPQHF

v_gene: TRBV10-3
j_gene: TRBJ2-2
d_gene: TRBD2
abundance: few
CDR3nt: TGTGCCATCGGACTAGCGGGGGGGCGGTCCACCGGGGAGCTGTTTTTT
CDR3aa: CAIGLAGGRSTGELFF